This TCR beta chain is drawn from a study of tissue T cells after allogeneic stem cell transplantation. This table comes from immunoSEQ multiplex PCR, and its TCRdb copy is limited to in-frame clones, with some not included. The data hold over a thousand clones, with about three fifths observed a single time. The V end was cut by 2 bases, the J end by 3 bases, with 21 bases between. The CDR3 has 18 residues. CDR1 and CDR2 from the germline V gene are SGHVS and FNYEAQ. This clone was picked up a small number of times. Steroid-refractory graft-versus-host disease after allogeneic hematopoietic cell transplant qualified adults for prospective research-autopsy enrollment.

Material: stomach tissue, obtained at autopsy. This TCR derives from a male patient at least 60 years old with steroid-refractory graft-versus-host disease after an allogeneic stem cell transplant. The graft donor may have given rise to some T cells. This chain connects TRBV7-6 to TRBJ2-3; tentative D call: TRBD1 (7 bases). The CDR3 bases are TGTGCCAGCAGCTTAACCCCCGAGGAGGGGGCATTTACAGATACGCAGTATTTT. Its translation is CASSLTPEEGAFTDTQYF.